Listed below are T cell receptor beta chains from one sample, sequenced in a study of blood T cell repertoires in COVID-19. Assay used: immunoSEQ multiplex PCR; TCRdb lists only in-frame clones, some missing. The sample records fewer than 400,000 clones, more than 85% being singletons. The specimen was PBMCs or T cells enriched from blood (not recorded which). These receptors were collected from a woman between 25 and 40 years old who had been exposed to COVID-19. CDR3s include the opening cysteine and the closing phenylalanine or tryptophan. D genes are given only for firm matches. Rows give clone size only sometimes, using once, few, many, or a class for an expanded clone.

abundance,j_gene,v_gene,d_gene,CDR3nt,CDR3aa
-,TRBJ2-3,TRBV4-3,TRBD2,TGCGCCAGCAGCCAAGAAACTAGCGGGGGGGCAGATACGCAGTATTTT,CASSQETSGGADTQYF
-,TRBJ1-4,TRBV9,TRBD1,TGTGCCAGCAGCCTCTCGGAAGGGGGCGTATCGGAAAAACTGTTTTTT,CASSLSEGGVSEKLFF
-,TRBJ1-2,TRBV11-2,-,TGTGCCAGCAGCTTAGGACAGGAGTTCTATGGCTACACCTTC,CASSLGQEFYGYTF
-,TRBJ1-2,TRBV24-1,-,TGTGCCCGCGGGTCCAGGGGATCTGATGGCTACACCTTC,CARGSRGSDGYTF
-,TRBJ1-2,TRBV7-2,-,TGTGCCAGCAGCTTATACGGGAACTATGGCTACACCTTC,CASSLYGNYGYTF
-,TRBJ2-3,TRBV7-3,-,TGTGCCAGCAACAAAGGACAGCCCACAGATACGCAGTATTTT,CASNKGQPTDTQYF
-,TRBJ1-1,TRBV5-1,TRBD1,TGCGCCAGCAGCTTGGGACAGGGAATCACTGAAGCTTTCTTT,CASSLGQGITEAFF
once,TRBJ1-6,TRBV11-2,TRBD1,TGTGCCAGCAGCCCAGCCCGGACAGGGGTTGCTTCACCCCTCCACTTT,CASSPARTGVASPLHF
-,TRBJ1-2,TRBV18,-,TGTGCCAGCTCACCAGACAGTAACTATGGCTACACCTTC,CASSPDSNYGYTF
few,TRBJ2-7,TRBV27,TRBD2,TGTGCCAGCAGTTTGAAAGCGGGGGGGCAAAGGGAGCAGTACTTC,CASSLKAGGQREQYF
-,TRBJ1-1,TRBV18,-,TGTGCCAGCTCACCTCCAGGGAACACTGAAGCTTTCTTT,CASSPPGNTEAFF